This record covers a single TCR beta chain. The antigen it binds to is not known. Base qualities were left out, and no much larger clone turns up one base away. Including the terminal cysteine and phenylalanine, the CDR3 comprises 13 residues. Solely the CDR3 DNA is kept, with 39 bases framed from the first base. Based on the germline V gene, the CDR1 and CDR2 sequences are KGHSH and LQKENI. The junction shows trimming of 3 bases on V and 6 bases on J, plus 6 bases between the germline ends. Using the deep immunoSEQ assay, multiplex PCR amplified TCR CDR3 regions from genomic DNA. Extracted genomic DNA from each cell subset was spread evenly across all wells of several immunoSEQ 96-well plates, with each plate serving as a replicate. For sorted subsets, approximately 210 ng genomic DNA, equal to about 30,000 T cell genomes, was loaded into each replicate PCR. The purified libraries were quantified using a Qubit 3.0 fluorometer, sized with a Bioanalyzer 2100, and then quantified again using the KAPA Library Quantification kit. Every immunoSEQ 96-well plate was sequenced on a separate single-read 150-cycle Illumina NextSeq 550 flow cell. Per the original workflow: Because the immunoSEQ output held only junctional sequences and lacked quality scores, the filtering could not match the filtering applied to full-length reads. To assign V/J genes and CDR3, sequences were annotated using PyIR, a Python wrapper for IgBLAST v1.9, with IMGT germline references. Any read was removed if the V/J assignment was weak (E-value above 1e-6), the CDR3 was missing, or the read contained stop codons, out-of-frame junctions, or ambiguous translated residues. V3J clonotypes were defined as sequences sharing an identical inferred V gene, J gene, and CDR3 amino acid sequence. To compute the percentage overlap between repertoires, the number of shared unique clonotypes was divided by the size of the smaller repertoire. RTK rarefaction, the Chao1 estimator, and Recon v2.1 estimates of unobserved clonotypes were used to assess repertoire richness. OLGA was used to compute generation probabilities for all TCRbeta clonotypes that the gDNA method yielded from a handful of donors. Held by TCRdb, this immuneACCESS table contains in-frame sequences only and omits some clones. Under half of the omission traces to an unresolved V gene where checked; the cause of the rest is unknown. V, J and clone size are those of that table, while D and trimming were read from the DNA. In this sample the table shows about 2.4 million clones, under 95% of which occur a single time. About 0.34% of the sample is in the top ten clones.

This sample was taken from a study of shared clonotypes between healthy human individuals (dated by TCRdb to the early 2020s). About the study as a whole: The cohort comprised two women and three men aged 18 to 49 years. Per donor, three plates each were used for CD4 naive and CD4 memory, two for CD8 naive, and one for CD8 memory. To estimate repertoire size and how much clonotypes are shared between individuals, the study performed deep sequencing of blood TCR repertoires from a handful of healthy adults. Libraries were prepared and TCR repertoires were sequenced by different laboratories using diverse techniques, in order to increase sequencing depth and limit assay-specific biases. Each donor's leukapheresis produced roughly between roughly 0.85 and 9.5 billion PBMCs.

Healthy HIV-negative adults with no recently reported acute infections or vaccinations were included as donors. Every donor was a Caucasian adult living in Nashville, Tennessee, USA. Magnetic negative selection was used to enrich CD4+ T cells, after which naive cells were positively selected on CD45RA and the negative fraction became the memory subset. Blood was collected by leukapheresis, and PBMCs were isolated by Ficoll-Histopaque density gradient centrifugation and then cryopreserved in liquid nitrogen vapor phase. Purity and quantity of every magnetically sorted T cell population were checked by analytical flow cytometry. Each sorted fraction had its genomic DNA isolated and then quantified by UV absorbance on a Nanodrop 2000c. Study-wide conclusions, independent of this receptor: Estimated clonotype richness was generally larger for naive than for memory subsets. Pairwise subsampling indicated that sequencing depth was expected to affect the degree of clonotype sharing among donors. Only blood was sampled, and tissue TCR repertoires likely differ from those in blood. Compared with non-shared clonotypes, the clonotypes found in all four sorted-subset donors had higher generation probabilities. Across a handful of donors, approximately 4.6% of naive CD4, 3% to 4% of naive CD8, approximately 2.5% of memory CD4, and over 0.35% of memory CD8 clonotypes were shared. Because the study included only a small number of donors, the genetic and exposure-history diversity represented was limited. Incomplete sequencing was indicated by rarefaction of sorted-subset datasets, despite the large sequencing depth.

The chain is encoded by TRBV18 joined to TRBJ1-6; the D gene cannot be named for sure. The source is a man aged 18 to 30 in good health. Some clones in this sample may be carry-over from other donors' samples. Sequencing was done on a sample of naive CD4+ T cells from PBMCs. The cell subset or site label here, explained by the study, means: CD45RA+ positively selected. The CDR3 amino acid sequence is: CASSPSANSPLHF. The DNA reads TGTGCCAGCTCACCGTCAGCTAATTCACCCCTCCACTTT.